The 27 T cell receptor beta chains listed next were all sequenced from one sample in a study of somatic mutations in cytotoxic T cells in rheumatoid arthritis. Some clones are missing from TCRdb's copy, which holds only in-frame ones; the method was immunoSEQ multiplex PCR. The sample consists of 20,000 or so clones, over 75% of them appearing once. The specimen sequenced was CD8+ T cells sorted from blood. The receptor set was obtained from a woman between 45 and 60 years old in good health.

This clone was recorded a few times. CDR3 residues: CASSIKQGTNTGELFF. CDR3 coding DNA: TGTGCCAGTAGTATAAAACAGGGGACGAACACCGGGGAGCTGTTTTTT. The chain joins TRBV19 to TRBJ2-2, with 7 bases lining up with TRBD1. This CDR3 contains 16 residues. V lost 2 bases, J lost 0 bases, and 3 bases stayed unmatched. Germline V gives CDR1 LNHDA, CDR2 SQIVND (reference sequence).

The CDR3 DNA sequence: TGTGCCAGCAAGCCAGGGGGTGGCTATGGCTACACCTTC. This codes for CASKPGGGYGYTF. The rearrangement uses TRBV28 and TRBJ1-2, with 7 bases lining up with TRBD1. There are 13 residues in the CDR3. Germline V gene lookup returns CDR1 MDHEN and CDR2 SYDVKM. V lost 7 bases, J lost 4 bases, and 6 bases stayed unmatched.

In nucleotides, the CDR3 is TGTGCCAGCAGCGCCGGACAGGGAGTGGCTGAAGCTTTCTTT. It specifies CASSAGQGVAEAFF. The V and J genes are TRBV5-4 and TRBJ1-1; TRBD1 aligns across 8 bases. CDR1 is SGHNT and CDR2 is YYREEE in the germline V gene (reference sequence). The CDR3 covers 14 residues. V was pared by 4 bases and J by 6 bases, with 8 bases of the junction left unmatched.

The chain is built from TRBV5-5 and TRBJ2-7, with D unclear. Germline CDR1 and CDR2: SGHKS and YYEKEE (reference sequence). V lost 4 bases to trimming and J lost 2 bases, with 13 bases between them. CDR3 length equals 14 residues. CDR3 sequence reads: CASSNRTRAYEQYF. The CDR3 coding sequence is TGTGCCAGCAGCAACCGGACCCGGGCCTACGAGCAGTACTTC.

This chain connects TRBV2 to TRBJ2-1; TRBD2 agrees at 9 bases. Germline V gives CDR1 SNHLY, CDR2 FYNNEI. CDR3 length equals 15 residues. Trimming took 5 bases from V and 3 from J; bases not matched to a gene: 5. As DNA, the CDR3 is TGTGCCAGCAGTCCGACTAGCGGAAACTACAATGAGCAGTTCTTC. Its translation is CASSPTSGNYNEQFF. The complete variable domain, with remaining parts taken from reference TRBV2 and TRBJ2-1, reads EPEVTQTPSHQVTQMGQEVILRCVPISNHLYFYWYRQILGQKVEFLVSFYNNEISEKSEIFDDQFSVERPDGSNFTLKIRSTKLEDSAMYFCASSPTSGNYNEQFFGPGTRLTVL.

The chain carries TRBV27 and TRBJ1-1; no clear D gene. The CDR3 is 14 residues long. Germline V gives CDR1 MNHEY, CDR2 SMNVEV (reference sequence). V lost 3 bases, J lost 10 bases, and 18 bases lay in between. Written as DNA, the CDR3 is TGTGCCAGCAGTTTGGCCCTGGGATTCGGTGGAGCTTTCTTT. The encoded protein is CASSLALGFGGAFF.

The rearrangement uses TRBV27 and TRBJ2-1, with D possibly matching TRBD1 (5 bases). Trimming removed 7 bases at V and 5 bases at J, with 12 bases between. CDR3 length: 13 amino acids. In germline, CDR1 is MNHEY, CDR2 SMNVEV (reference sequence). The CDR3 bases are TGTGCCAGCATTGGCGACAGCAACAATGAGCAGTTCTTC. Translated, it gives CASIGDSNNEQFF.

V gene TRBV4-2 combines with J gene TRBJ2-5; the D is unclear. Between the trimmed V and J ends, which lost 1 base and 3 bases, there was a span of 6 bases. CDR3 length: 13 residues. The germline CDR1 and CDR2 sequences are LGHNA and YNFKEQ. The CDR3 loop reads CASSQGGKETQYF. CDR3 nucleotides: TGTGCCAGCAGCCAAGGGGGAAAAGAGACCCAGTACTTC.

The gene calls are TRBV27 and TRBJ2-7; 7 nucleotides align to TRBD1. V shed 0 bases, J shed 7 bases, and the junction held 3 bases outside the gene matches. Per germline, CDR1 MNHEY and CDR2 SMNVEV (reference sequence). The CDR3 sequence is 13 residues long. CDR3 in amino acids: CASSLSGGNEQYF. The CDR3 nucleotides read TGTGCCAGCAGTTTATCAGGGGGCAATGAGCAGTACTTC.

On this clone itself: This CDR3 is also generated by other DNA sequences in the sample. The rearrangement links TRBV6-4 to TRBJ2-3; TRBD2 is a possible D gene (5 bases). The CDR3 extends over 15 amino acids. Germline V gene lookup returns CDR1 MRHNA and CDR2 SNTAGT. The V end lost 0 bases, the J end lost 0 bases, and 7 bases lay between the germline ends. The CDR3 here is CASSDSAGSTDTQYF. In DNA form, the CDR3 reads TGTGCCAGCAGTGACTCGGCGGGTAGCACAGATACGCAGTATTTT.

V and J are TRBV19 and TRBJ2-7; 8 bases match TRBD1. Trimming removed 4 bases from V and 2 bases from J; junction bases left unmatched: 4. Germline values: CDR1 LNHDA, CDR2 SQIVND (reference sequence). This CDR3 has 14 residues. The CDR3 reads CASSSDRGTYEQYF. Written as DNA, the CDR3 is TGTGCCAGTAGTAGCGACAGGGGAACCTACGAGCAGTACTTC. Looking up the rest from reference TRBV19 and TRBJ2-7 gives the full variable domain: DGGITQSPKYLFRKEGQNVTLSCEQNLNHDAMYWYRQDPGQGLRLIYYSQIVNDFQKGDIAEGYSVSREKKESFPLTVTSAQKNPTAFYLCASSSDRGTYEQYFGPGTRLTVT.

V gene TRBV9 combines with J gene TRBJ2-1, with 10 nucleotides matching TRBD2. CDR3 size: 14 residues. The V gene end was trimmed by 7 bases and the J gene end by 9 bases; junction bases not matched to a gene: 10. Germline lookup yields CDR1 SGDLS and CDR2 YYNGEE. CDR3 coding DNA: TGTGCCAGCGAGGGGCTAGCGGGAGTTGCTGAGCAGTTCTTC. Translated, it gives CASEGLAGVAEQFF.

The chain combines TRBV29-1 with TRBJ2-2; no firm D call. Germline V gene data show CDR1 as SQVTM and CDR2 as ANQGSEA. Trimming took off 4 bases at V and 7 bases at J, with 10 bases between the two ends. There are 12 residues in the CDR3. The CDR3 reads CSVGDTGGELFF. The CDR3 DNA sequence: TGCAGCGTTGGCGACACTGGCGGGGAGCTGTTTTTT.

In this sample, this clone turned up once. This sequence joins TRBV6-5 and TRBJ1-3, with D perhaps matching TRBD1 (5 bases). The germline V gene encodes CDR1 MNHEY and CDR2 SVGAGI. The CDR3 totals 15 residues. Trimming cost V 0 bases and J 3 bases, with 9 bases left between them. The CDR3 DNA reads as TGTGCCAGCAGTTACTCCCGGGGACTTGGAAACACCATATATTTT. Translation gives CASSYSRGLGNTIYF.

The chain has TRBV11-2 and TRBJ2-5; the D gene is possibly TRBD1 (7 bases). Germline CDR1 and CDR2: SGHAT and FQNNGV. Trimming stripped 2 bases from V and 2 bases from J, with 18 bases between. This CDR3 comprises 17 residues. The CDR3 DNA reads as TGTGCCAGCAGCTTAATTTTGGCAGGGGGGCCTCAAGAGACCCAGTACTTC. The encoded protein is CASSLILAGGPQETQYF.

This clone has just one count. The gene calls are TRBV10-2 and TRBJ2-1, with D tentatively TRBD2 (5 bases). The CDR3 totals 17 residues. The V end was cut by 6 bases, the J end by 0 bases, with 18 bases between. Germline V gene sequence: CDR1 WSHSY, CDR2 SAAADI. The CDR3 sequence: CASSGLFGGSSYNEQFF. The CDR3 DNA sequence: TGCGCCAGCAGCGGACTCTTCGGAGGAAGCTCCTACAATGAGCAGTTCTTC.

Only a few counts were recorded for this clone. V and J are TRBV5-8 and TRBJ1-1, with no clear D. This CDR3 is built from 14 residues. Germline V gene lookup returns CDR1 SGHTS and CDR2 YDEGEE. V lost 2 bases to trimming and J lost 0 bases, with 8 bases between them. The CDR3 nucleotides are TGTGCCAGCAGCTTATCAGTGGTGAACACTGAAGCTTTCTTT. Translation gives CASSLSVVNTEAFF.

The V and J genes are TRBV27 and TRBJ1-5, with D maybe TRBD1 (5 bases). CDR3 length equals 15 residues. The germline CDR1 and CDR2 sequences are MNHEY and SMNVEV (reference sequence). Trimming left V 9 bases short and J 2 bases short, with 17 bases between. CDR3 sequence reads: CARVGGIYRNQPQHF. The CDR3 coding sequence is TGTGCCAGGGTTGGGGGAATTTATCGCAATCAGCCCCAGCATTTT.

The chain combines TRBV6-1 with TRBJ2-7; 7 positions agree with TRBD2. The J segment lost 2 bases and the V segment lost 6 bases, leaving 10 bases of the junction unmatched. CDR3 size: 15 residues. Germline CDR1 MNHNS, CDR2 SASEGT. As DNA, the CDR3 is TGTGCCAGCAGCGAGAGATTTAGCGGGCCCTACGAGCAGTACTTC. It specifies CASSERFSGPYEQYF.

This clone was found once. The V gene is TRBV6-5, the J gene TRBJ2-2, with D unclear. This CDR3 comprises 14 residues. V dropped 6 bases and J dropped 6 bases, with 14 bases sitting between them. Germline V gene sequence: CDR1 MNHEY, CDR2 SVGAGI. The CDR3 loop is CASSLGSGAGELFF. The CDR3 DNA is TGTGCCAGCAGCCTAGGCAGTGGAGCCGGGGAGCTGTTTTTT.

V gene TRBV6-5 combines with J gene TRBJ1-2, with D uncertain. V gave up 0 bases and J gave up 8 bases, with 16 bases separating them. Germline V gives CDR1 MNHEY, CDR2 SVGAGI. The CDR3 consists of 15 residues. CDR3 DNA sequence: TGTGCCAGCAGTTACTCGAGTTGGGTTGGGGAGGGCTACACCTTC. This translates into CASSYSSWVGEGYTF.

CDR3 coding DNA: TGTGCCAGCAGCTTAGTGTCCAGGTCGCTCAATGAGCAGTTCTTC. Translated: CASSLVSRSLNEQFF. The chain has TRBV11-2 and TRBJ2-1; no clear D. V shed 1 base and J shed 6 bases, with 13 bases lying between them. Germline-derived CDR1 and CDR2 are SGHAT and FQNNGV. CDR3 length: 15 amino acids.

This clone was seen a few times. This chain joins TRBV7-8 and TRBJ2-7; 13 nucleotides match TRBD2. After removal of 6 bases from V and 0 bases from J, the junction contained 14 bases not matched to a gene. The CDR3 is 19 amino acids. Germline V gene sequence: CDR1 SGHVS, CDR2 FQNEAQ. The CDR3 sequence is CASRNDGLAGVNPSYEQYF. The CDR3 nucleotides read TGTGCCAGCAGGAACGACGGACTAGCGGGAGTGAATCCCTCCTACGAGCAGTACTTC.

V and J are TRBV11-3 and TRBJ1-1; D ambiguous. V was shortened by 1 base and J by 5 bases, with 5 bases between the two germline ends. Germline V gives CDR1 SGHNT, CDR2 YENEEA. The CDR3 is made up of 12 amino acids. The CDR3 loop reads CASSLGQTEAFF. CDR3 nucleotide sequence: TGTGCCAGCAGCTTAGGGCAGACTGAAGCTTTCTTT.

This clone was seen more than once but under ten times. The V and J genes are TRBV28 and TRBJ2-7; D uncertain. Germline V gene data show CDR1 as MDHEN and CDR2 as SYDVKM. V was clipped by 8 bases and J by 5 bases, with 7 bases between them. The CDR3 is made up of 10 amino acids. The CDR3 loop is CASSLHEQYF. The DNA for the CDR3 is TGTGCCAGCTCCCTCCACGAGCAGTACTTC.

The rearrangement joins TRBV5-8 to TRBJ2-3; TRBD2 matches at 9 bases. The trim removed 4 bases at V and 2 bases at J, leaving 8 bases unmatched. CDR1 is SGHTS, CDR2 YDEGEE, per germline. CDR3 length: 16 residues. CDR3 region: CASSLGVAGATDTQYF. CDR3 nucleotide sequence: TGTGCCAGCAGCCTAGGAGTAGCGGGGGCCACAGATACGCAGTATTTT.

This clone was counted between two and nine times. The chain combines TRBV10-2 with TRBJ1-6; the D gene is possibly TRBD1 (5 bases). The germline CDR1 and CDR2 sequences are WSHSY and SAAADI. The CDR3 is 16 residues long. V gave up 10 bases and J gave up 0 bases, with 16 bases separating them. The DNA of the CDR3 is TGCGCCACCTCCACCGGGACCCGCTCCTATAATTCACCCCTCCACTTT. This sequence encodes CATSTGTRSYNSPLHF.